This T cell receptor beta chain is drawn from a study of T cells in women clearing cervical HPV infection. The CDR3 has 13 amino acids. Germline values: CDR1 LNHDA, CDR2 SQIVND (reference sequence). To note about this clone: The read ends 3 residues shy of where the CDR3 ends; the end is completed using the germline J gene.

Data came from immunoSEQ multiplex PCR; TCRdb stores just in-frame clones and leaves some out. This sample's table reports about 40,000 clones. The TCR originated in a woman aged 18 to 75 with a cervical HPV16 infection that either progressed to CIN3+ or cleared (not recorded which). The chain joins TRBV19 to TRBJ1-2, with unresolved D. The sample was blood buffy coat. The sequenced CDR3 bases are TGTGCCAGTAGTATAGCGGCGGGGTACGAC. This codes for CASSIAAGYD. The whole CDR3 protein is CASSIAAGYDYTF.